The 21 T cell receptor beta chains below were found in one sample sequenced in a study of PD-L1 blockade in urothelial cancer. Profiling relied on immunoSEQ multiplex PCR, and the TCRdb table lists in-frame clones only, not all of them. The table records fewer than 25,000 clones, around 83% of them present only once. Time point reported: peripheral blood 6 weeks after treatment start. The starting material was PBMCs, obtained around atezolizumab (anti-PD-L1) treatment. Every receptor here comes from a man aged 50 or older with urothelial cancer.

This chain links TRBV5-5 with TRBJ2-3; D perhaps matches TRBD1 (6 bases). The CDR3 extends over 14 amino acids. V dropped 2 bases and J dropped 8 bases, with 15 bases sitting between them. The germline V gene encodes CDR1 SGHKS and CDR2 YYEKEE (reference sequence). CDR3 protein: CASSFGRQGSTQYF. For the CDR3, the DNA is TGTGCCAGCAGCTTCGGACGGCAGGGGAGTACGCAGTATTTT.

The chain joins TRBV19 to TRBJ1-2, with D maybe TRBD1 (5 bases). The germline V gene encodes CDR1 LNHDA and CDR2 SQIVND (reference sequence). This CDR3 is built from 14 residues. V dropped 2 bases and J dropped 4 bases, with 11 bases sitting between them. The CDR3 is CASSIQGVRYGYTF. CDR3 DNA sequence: TGTGCCAGTAGTATACAAGGGGTCCGCTATGGCTACACCTTC.

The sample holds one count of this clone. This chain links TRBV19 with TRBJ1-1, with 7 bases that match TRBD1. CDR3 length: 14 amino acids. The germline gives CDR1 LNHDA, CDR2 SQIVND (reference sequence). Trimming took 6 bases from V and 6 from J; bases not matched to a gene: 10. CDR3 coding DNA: TGTGCCAGTAGGGCGGGGACAGTGGGGGCTGAAGCTTTCTTT. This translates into CASRAGTVGAEAFF.

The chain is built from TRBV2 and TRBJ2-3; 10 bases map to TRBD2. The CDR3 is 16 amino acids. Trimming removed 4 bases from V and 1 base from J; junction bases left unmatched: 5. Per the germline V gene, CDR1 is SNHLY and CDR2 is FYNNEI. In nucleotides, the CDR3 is TGTGCCAGCAGTGTGAGCGGGAGGGCCGGCACAGATACGCAGTATTTT. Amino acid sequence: CASSVSGRAGTDTQYF.

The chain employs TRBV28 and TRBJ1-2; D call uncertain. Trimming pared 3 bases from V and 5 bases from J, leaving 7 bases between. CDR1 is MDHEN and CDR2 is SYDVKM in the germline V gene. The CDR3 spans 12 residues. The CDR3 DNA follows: TGTGCCAGCAGTTTGACGGGTTATGGCTACACCTTC. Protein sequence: CASSLTGYGYTF.

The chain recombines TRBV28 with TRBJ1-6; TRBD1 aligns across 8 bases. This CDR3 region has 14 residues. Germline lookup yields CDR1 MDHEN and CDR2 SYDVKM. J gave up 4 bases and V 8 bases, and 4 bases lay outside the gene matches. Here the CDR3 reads CASATGGYNSPLHF. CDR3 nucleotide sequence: TGTGCCAGCGCAACAGGGGGATATAATTCACCCCTCCACTTT.

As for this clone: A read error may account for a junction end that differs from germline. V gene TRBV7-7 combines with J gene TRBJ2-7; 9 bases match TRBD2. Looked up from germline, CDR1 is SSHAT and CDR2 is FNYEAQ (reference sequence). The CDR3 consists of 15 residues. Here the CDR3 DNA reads TGTGCTAGCAGCCCCCTAGCGGGAAGCTCCTACGAGCAGTACTTC. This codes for CASSPLAGSSYEQYF. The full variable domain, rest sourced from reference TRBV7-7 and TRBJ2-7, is GAGVSQSPRYKVTKRGQDVTLRCDPISSHATLYWYQQALGQGPEFLTYFNYEAQPDKSGLPSDRFSAERPEGSISTLTIQRTEQRDSAMYRCASSPLAGSSYEQYFGPGTRLTVT.

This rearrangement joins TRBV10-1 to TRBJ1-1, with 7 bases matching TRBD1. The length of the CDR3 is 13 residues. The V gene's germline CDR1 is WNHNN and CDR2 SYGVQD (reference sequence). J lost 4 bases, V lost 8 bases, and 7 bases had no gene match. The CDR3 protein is CASRDSLTTEAFF. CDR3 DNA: TGCGCCAGCCGGGACAGCTTGACCACTGAAGCTTTCTTT.

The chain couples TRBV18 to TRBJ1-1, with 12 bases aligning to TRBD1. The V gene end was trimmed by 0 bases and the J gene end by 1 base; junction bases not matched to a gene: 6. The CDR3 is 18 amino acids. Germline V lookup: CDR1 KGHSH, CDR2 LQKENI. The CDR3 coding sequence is TGTGCCAGCTCACCACCCAGGGGACAGGGGGCTACGAACACTGAAGCTTTCTTT. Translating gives CASSPPRGQGATNTEAFF.

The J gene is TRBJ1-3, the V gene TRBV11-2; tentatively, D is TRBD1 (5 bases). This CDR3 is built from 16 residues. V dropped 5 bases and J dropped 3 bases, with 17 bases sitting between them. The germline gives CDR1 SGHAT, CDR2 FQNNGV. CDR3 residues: CASSRIKDSIGNTIYF. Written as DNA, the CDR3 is TGTGCCAGCAGCCGAATAAAAGACAGCATTGGAAACACCATATATTTT.

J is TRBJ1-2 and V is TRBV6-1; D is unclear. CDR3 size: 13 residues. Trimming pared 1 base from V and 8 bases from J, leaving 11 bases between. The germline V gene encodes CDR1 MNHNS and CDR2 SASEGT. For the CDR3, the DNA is TGTGCCAGCAGTGAAGAACCCAGGAGGGGCTACACCTTC. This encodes CASSEEPRRGYTF.

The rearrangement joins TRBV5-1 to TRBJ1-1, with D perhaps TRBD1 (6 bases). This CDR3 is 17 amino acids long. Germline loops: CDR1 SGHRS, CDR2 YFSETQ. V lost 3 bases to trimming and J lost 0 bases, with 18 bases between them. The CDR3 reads CASSYTTGMGMNTEAFF. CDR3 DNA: TGCGCCAGCAGCTACACTACAGGGATGGGCATGAACACTGAAGCTTTCTTT. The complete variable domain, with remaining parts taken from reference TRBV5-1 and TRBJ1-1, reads KAGVTQTPRYLIKTRGQQVTLSCSPISGHRSVSWYQQTPGQGLQFLFEYFSETQRNKGNFPGRFSGRQFSNSRSEMNVSTLELGDSALYLCASSYTTGMGMNTEAFFGQGTRLTVV.

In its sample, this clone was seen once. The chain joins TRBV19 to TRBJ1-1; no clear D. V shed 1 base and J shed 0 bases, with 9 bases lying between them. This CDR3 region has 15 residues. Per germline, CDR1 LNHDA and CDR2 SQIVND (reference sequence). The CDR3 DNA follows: TGTGCCAGTAGTATAGGTGGAGGGATGAACACTGAAGCTTTCTTT. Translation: CASSIGGGMNTEAFF.

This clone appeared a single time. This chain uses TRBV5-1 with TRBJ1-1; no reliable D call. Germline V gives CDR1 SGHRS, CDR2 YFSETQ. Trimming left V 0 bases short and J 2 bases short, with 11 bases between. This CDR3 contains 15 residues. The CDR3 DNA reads TGCGCCAGCAGCTTGGTTCAGGTCAGAAACACTGAAGCTTTCTTT. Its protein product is CASSLVQVRNTEAFF.

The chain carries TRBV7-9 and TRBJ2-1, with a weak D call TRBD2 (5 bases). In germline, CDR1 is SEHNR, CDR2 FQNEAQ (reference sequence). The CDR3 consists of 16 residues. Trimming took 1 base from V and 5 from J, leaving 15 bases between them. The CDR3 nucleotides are TGTGCCAGCAGCTTAGATTTTGGTCGGGGTAACAATGAGCAGTTCTTC. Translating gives CASSLDFGRGNNEQFF.

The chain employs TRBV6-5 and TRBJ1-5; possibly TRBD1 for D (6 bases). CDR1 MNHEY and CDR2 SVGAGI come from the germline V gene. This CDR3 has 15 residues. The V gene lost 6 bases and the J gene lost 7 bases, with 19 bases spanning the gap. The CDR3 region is CASSKRQDRIQPQHF. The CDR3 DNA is TGTGCCAGCAGCAAACGACAGGATAGAATCCAGCCCCAGCATTTT.

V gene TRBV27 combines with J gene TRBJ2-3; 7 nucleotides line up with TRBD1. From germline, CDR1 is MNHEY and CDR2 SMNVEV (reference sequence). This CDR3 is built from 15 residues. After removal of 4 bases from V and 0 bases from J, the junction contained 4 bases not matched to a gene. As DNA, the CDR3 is TGTGCCAGCAGTTCTCCAGGGGGTAGCACAGATACGCAGTATTTT. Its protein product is CASSSPGGSTDTQYF.

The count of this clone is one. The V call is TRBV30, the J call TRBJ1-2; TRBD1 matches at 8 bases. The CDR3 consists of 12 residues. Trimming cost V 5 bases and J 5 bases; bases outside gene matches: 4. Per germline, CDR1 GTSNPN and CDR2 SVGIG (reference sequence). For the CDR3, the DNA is TGTGCCTGGGAAGGACAGGGATATGGCTACACCTTC. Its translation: CAWEGQGYGYTF.

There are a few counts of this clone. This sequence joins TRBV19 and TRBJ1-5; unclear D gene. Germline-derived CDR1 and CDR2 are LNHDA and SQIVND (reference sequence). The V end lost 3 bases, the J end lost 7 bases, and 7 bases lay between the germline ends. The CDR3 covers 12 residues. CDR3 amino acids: CASSIRGQPQHF. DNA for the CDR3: TGTGCCAGTAGTATTCGGGGACAGCCCCAGCATTTT.

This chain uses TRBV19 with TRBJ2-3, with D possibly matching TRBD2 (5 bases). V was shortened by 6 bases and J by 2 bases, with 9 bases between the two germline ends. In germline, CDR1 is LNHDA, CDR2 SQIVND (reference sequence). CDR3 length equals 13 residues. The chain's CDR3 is CASRSDFTDTQYF. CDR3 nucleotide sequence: TGTGCCAGTAGATCGGACTTCACAGATACGCAGTATTTT.

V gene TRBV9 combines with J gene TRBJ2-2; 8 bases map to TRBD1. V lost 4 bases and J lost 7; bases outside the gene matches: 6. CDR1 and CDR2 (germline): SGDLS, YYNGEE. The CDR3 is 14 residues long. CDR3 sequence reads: CASSLPGGVGELFF. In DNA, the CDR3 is TGTGCCAGCAGCCTCCCAGGGGGCGTCGGGGAGCTGTTTTTT.